What follows are 15 T cell receptor beta chains derived from one specimen sequenced in a study of T cell responses to AZD1222 COVID-19 vaccine. Assay: immunoSEQ multiplex PCR; the TCRdb copy retains only in-frame clones and omits some. The sample includes approximately 100,000 clones, about nine tenths of them seen just once. The source was peripheral blood, collected on day 0 of AZD1222 vaccination. All receptors derive from an adult in good health.

The rearrangement joins TRBV2 to TRBJ1-5; TRBD1 agrees at 10 bases. This CDR3 region has 14 residues. The germline V gene has CDR1 SNHLY and CDR2 FYNNEI. J gave up 4 bases and V 11 bases, and 8 bases lay outside the gene matches. CDR3 in amino acids: CASIRDRGNQPQHF. DNA of the CDR3: TGTGCCTCCATCAGGGACAGGGGTAATCAGCCCCAGCATTTT.

This chain links TRBV15 with TRBJ2-2; 8 bases are a match to TRBD2. The germline gives CDR1 LNHNV, CDR2 YYDKDF (reference sequence). V lost 7 bases, J lost 3 bases, and 13 bases stayed unmatched. The CDR3 has 17 residues. In nucleotides, the CDR3 is TGTGCCACCACCCCGGAGCCAGCGGGAGAGTACACCGGGGAGCTGTTTTTT. It is translated as CATTPEPAGEYTGELFF.

The V call is TRBV4-1, the J call TRBJ2-1; 13 bases agree with TRBD2. Per germline, CDR1 MGHRA and CDR2 YSYEKL. The CDR3 extends over 14 amino acids. V gave up 4 bases and J gave up 8 bases; unmatched junction bases: 2. The CDR3, as DNA: TGCGCCAGCAGCCCCGGACTAGCGGGAGATGAGCAGTTCTTC. This encodes CASSPGLAGDEQFF.

CDR3 coding DNA: TGTGCCAGCAGCTTAGAAGTAGCGGGAGTTCACAATGAGCAGTTCTTC. Protein product: CASSLEVAGVHNEQFF. The chain carries TRBV7-8 and TRBJ2-1, with 9 nucleotides matching TRBD2. Germline V gene sequence: CDR1 SGHVS, CDR2 FQNEAQ. There are 16 residues in the CDR3. Unmatched junction bases numbered 6, after V lost 1 base and J lost 5 bases.

This sequence joins TRBV28 and TRBJ1-2; possibly TRBD1 for D (5 bases). CDR1 and CDR2 (germline): MDHEN, SYDVKM. V dropped 7 bases and J dropped 6 bases, with 9 bases sitting between them. This CDR3 spans 11 amino acids. CDR3 nucleotide sequence: TGTGCCAGCACGGGGGGGAATGGCTACACCTTC. It specifies CASTGGNGYTF.

This clone occurred once. The rearrangement uses TRBV28 and TRBJ1-4; D is perhaps TRBD1 (5 bases). CDR3 length: 14 amino acids. CDR1 MDHEN and CDR2 SYDVKM come from the germline V gene. The V end was cut by 2 bases, the J end by 3 bases, with 7 bases between. The CDR3 here is CASSLRGANEKLFF. CDR3 nucleotides: TGTGCCAGCAGTTTACGAGGGGCTAATGAAAAACTGTTTTTT.

The chain is built from TRBV7-2 and TRBJ2-1; TRBD2 matches 10 bases. The V gene end was trimmed by 8 bases and the J gene end by 0 bases; junction bases not matched to a gene: 4. The CDR3 runs 15 residues. CDR1 and CDR2 from the germline V gene are SGHTA and FQGNSA. DNA for the CDR3: TGTGCCAGCGGGACTAGCGTAAGCTCCTACAATGAGCAGTTCTTC. This gives the protein CASGTSVSSYNEQFF.

The chain has TRBV18 and TRBJ2-1; D is undetermined. Trimming took off 1 base at V and 3 bases at J, with 7 bases between the two ends. This CDR3 is 14 amino acids long. In germline, CDR1 is KGHSH, CDR2 LQKENI. This CDR3 is CASSPQGYYNEQFF. CDR3 nucleotide sequence: TGTGCCAGCTCACCACAGGGATACTACAATGAGCAGTTCTTC.

V is TRBV7-8 and J is TRBJ2-4; D may be TRBD1 (6 bases). The CDR3 length is 14 residues. Looked up from germline, CDR1 is SGHVS and CDR2 is FQNEAQ. The V end lost 5 bases, the J end lost 9 bases, and 17 bases lay between the germline ends. CDR3 sequence reads: CASSPRTAVSIQYF. The DNA of the CDR3 is TGTGCCAGCAGCCCTAGGACAGCGGTGAGCATTCAGTACTTC.

This chain links TRBV11-2 with TRBJ1-4, with D possibly matching TRBD1 (6 bases). The length of the CDR3 is 18 residues. V lost 5 bases, J lost 3 bases, and 22 bases lay in between. CDR1 is SGHAT and CDR2 is FQNNGV in the germline V gene. The CDR3 loop reads CASSPIGGDNWPNEKLFF. For the CDR3, the DNA is TGTGCCAGCAGCCCCATAGGGGGGGACAACTGGCCTAATGAAAAACTGTTTTTT.

This chain connects TRBV5-4 to TRBJ1-1, with a weak D call TRBD1 (5 bases). This CDR3 has 15 amino acids. Germline V gene sequence: CDR1 SGHNT, CDR2 YYREEE (reference sequence). V was shortened by 0 bases and J by 0 bases, with 9 bases between the two germline ends. In DNA, the CDR3 is TGTGCCAGCAGCTTGGCCCACAGGTTGAACACTGAAGCTTTCTTT. Amino acids: CASSLAHRLNTEAFF.

The chain combines TRBV2 with TRBJ1-1; 7 bases align to TRBD1. The CDR3 sequence is 16 residues long. Germline V gene data show CDR1 as SNHLY and CDR2 as FYNNEI. V lost 7 bases, J lost 4 bases, and 15 bases stayed unmatched. The CDR3: CASNQPGGGQSTEAFF. The CDR3 DNA reads TGTGCCAGCAACCAACCAGGGGGGGGCCAGAGCACTGAAGCTTTCTTT.

The chain employs TRBV18 and TRBJ1-4; possibly TRBD1 for D (6 bases). The CDR3 length is 15 residues. Trimming left V 3 bases short and J 7 bases short, with 15 bases between. The germline gives CDR1 KGHSH, CDR2 LQKENI. Here the CDR3 DNA reads TGTGCCAGCTCACCCGAACAGGGCCATGGTGAAAAACTGTTTTTT. It specifies CASSPEQGHGEKLFF.

This clone has only one observation. The V gene is TRBV12-3 or TRBV12-4, the J gene TRBJ1-1; D is undetermined. The CDR3 runs to 12 residues. Trimming took 10 bases from V and 4 from J, leaving 13 bases between them. CDR3 nucleotide sequence: TGTGCCAACGTGGGTTTGGGCACTGAAGCTTTCTTT. It translates to CANVGLGTEAFF.

DNA of the CDR3: TGTGCCAGCAGCCCGGACAGAGGTAATGAAAAACTGTTTTTT. It specifies CASSPDRGNEKLFF. The chain recombines TRBV5-4 with TRBJ1-4; D is possibly TRBD1 (6 bases). The CDR3 consists of 14 residues. The germline CDR1 and CDR2 sequences are SGHNT and YYREEE (reference sequence). The V gene lost 4 bases and the J gene lost 4 bases, with 11 bases spanning the gap.